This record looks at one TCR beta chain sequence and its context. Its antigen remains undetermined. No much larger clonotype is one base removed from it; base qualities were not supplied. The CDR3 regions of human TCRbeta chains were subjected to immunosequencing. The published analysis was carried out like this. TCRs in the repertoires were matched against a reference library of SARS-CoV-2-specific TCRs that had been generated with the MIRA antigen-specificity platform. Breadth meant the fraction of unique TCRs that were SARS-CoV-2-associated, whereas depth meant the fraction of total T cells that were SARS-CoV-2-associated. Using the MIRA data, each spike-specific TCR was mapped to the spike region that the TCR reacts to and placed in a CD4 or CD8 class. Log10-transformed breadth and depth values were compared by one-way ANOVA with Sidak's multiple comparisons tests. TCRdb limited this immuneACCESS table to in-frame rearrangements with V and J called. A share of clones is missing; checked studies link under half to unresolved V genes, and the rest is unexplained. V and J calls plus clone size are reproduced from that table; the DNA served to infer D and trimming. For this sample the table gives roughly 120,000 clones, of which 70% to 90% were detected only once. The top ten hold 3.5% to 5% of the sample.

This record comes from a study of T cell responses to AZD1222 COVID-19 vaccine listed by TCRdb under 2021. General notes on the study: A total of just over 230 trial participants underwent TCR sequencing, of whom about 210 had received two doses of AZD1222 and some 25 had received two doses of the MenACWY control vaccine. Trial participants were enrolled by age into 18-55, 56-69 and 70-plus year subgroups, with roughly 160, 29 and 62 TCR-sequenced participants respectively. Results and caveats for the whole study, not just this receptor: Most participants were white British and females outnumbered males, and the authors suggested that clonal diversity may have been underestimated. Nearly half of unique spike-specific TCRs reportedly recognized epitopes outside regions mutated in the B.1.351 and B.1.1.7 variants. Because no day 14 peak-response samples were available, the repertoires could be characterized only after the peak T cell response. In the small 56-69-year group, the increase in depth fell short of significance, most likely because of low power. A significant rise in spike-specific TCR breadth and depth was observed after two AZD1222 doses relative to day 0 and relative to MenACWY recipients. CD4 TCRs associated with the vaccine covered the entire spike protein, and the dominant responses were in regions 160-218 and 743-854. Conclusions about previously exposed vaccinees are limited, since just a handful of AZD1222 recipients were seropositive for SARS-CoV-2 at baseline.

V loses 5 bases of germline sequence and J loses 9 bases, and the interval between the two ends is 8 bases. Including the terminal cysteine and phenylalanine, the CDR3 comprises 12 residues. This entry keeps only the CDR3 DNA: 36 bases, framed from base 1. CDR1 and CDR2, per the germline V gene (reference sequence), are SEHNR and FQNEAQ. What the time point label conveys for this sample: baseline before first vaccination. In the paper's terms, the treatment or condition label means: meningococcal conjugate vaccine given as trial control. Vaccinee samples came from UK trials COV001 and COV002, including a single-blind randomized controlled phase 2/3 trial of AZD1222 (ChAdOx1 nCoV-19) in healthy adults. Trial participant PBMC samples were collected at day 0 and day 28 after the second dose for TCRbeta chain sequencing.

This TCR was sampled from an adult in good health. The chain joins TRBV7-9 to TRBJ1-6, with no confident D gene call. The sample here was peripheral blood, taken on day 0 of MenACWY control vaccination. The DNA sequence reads TGTGCCAGCAGCACCCTGAGTTCACCCCTCCACTTT. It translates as CASSTLSSPLHF.